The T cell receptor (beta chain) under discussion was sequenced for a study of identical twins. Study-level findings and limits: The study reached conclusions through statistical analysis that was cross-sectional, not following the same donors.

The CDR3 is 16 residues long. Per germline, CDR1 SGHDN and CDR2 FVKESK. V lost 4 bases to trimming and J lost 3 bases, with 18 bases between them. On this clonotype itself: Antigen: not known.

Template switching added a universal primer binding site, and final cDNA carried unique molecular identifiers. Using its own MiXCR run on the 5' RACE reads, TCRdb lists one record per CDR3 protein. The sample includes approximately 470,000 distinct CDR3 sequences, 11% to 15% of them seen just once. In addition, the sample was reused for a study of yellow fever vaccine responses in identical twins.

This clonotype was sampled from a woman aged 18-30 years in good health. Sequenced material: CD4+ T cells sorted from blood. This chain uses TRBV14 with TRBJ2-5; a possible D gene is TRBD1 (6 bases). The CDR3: CASSLSYRETKETQYF. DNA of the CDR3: TGTGCCAGCAGCCTTTCCTACAGGGAAACAAAAGAGACCCAGTACTTC. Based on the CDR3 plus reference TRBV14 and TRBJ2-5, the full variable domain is EAGVTQFPSHSVIEKGQTVTLRCDPISGHDNLYWYRRVMGKEIKFLLHFVKESKQDESGMPNNRFLAERTGGTYSTLKVQPAELEDSGVYFCASSLSYRETKETQYFGPGTRLLVL.